The rows below give T cell receptor beta chains drawn from one sample of a study of T cells in tuberculosis. TCRdb's table, derived via immunoSEQ multiplex PCR, lists solely in-frame clones and lacks some. Of over 30,000 clones listed, around 97% were seen once; the top ten hold 6.2%. The sequenced material came from PBMCs. The receptors were gathered from a donor aged 5-35 years with latent tuberculosis or without tuberculosis infection. Each CDR3 is given with its conserved first and last residue. Each record gives: clone size, V gene, J gene, D gene, CDR3 protein, CDR3 DNA. A D gene is named only where the DNA matches it firmly. Rows may omit the clone size; those that give it use once, few, many or a size class.

size: .; V: TRBV6-5; J: TRBJ2-2; D: .; CDR3: CASSYSFRGNTGELFF; DNA: TGTGCCAGCAGTTACTCTTTCAGGGGGAACACCGGGGAGCTGTTTTTT
size: .; V: TRBV19; J: TRBJ1-2; D: TRBD1; CDR3: CASSGTGGAGYTF; DNA: TGTGCCAGTAGCGGGACAGGGGGAGCCGGCTACACCTTC
size: .; V: TRBV27; J: TRBJ1-5; D: TRBD1; CDR3: CASSPTRDRGAQPQHF; DNA: TGTGCCAGCAGCCCGACCCGGGACAGGGGAGCTCAGCCCCAGCATTTT
size: .; V: TRBV9; J: TRBJ2-1; D: TRBD1; CDR3: CASSVTGAYNEQFF; DNA: TGTGCCAGCAGCGTAACAGGGGCATACAATGAGCAGTTCTTC
size: .; V: TRBV6-6; J: TRBJ2-7; D: TRBD2; CDR3: CASSYSGSGRPYEQYF; DNA: TGTGCCAGCAGTTACTCGGGTAGCGGGAGACCCTACGAGCAGTACTTC
size: .; V: TRBV9; J: TRBJ2-4; D: TRBD2; CDR3: CASSASTPGGIQYF; DNA: TGTGCCAGCAGCGCTAGTACGCCGGGGGGGATTCAGTACTTC
size: .; V: TRBV7-2; J: TRBJ2-7; D: .; CDR3: CASSLFGKLIDEQYF; DNA: TGTGCCAGCAGCTTATTCGGGAAACTCATCGACGAGCAGTACTTC
size: .; V: TRBV2; J: TRBJ1-2; D: .; CDR3: CASSTHRSWQGNYGYTF; DNA: TGTGCCAGCAGCACTCACCGGTCATGGCAGGGGAACTATGGCTACACCTTC
size: .; V: TRBV2; J: TRBJ2-3; D: .; CDR3: CASSGRGGDTQYF; DNA: TGTGCCAGCAGTGGGAGGGGTGGGGATACGCAGTATTTT
size: .; V: TRBV27; J: TRBJ2-7; D: TRBD2; CDR3: CASSLSGLAVWEQYF; DNA: TGTGCCAGCAGTTTATCGGGACTAGCGGTTTGGGAGCAGTACTTC
size: .; V: TRBV29-1; J: TRBJ2-4; D: TRBD1; CDR3: CSVIPPTGDENIQYF; DNA: TGCAGCGTTATTCCTCCGACAGGGGATGAAAACATTCAGTACTTC
size: .; V: TRBV4-1; J: TRBJ2-7; D: .; CDR3: CASSQGLISYEQYF; DNA: TGCGCCAGCAGCCAAGGACTGATCTCCTACGAGCAGTACTTC
size: once; V: TRBV7-6; J: TRBJ2-3; D: .; CDR3: CASSLGQSTDTQYF; DNA: TGTGCCAGCAGCTTGGGGCAGAGCACAGATACGCAGTATTTT
size: .; V: TRBV12-5; J: TRBJ2-7; D: TRBD1; CDR3: CASGLVGTGIDEQYF; DNA: TGTGCTAGTGGTTTGGTGGGGACAGGGATCGACGAGCAGTACTTC
size: .; V: TRBV19; J: TRBJ1-2; D: .; CDR3: CASSIIGQRHSYGYTF; DNA: TGTGCCAGTAGTATAATCGGGCAGCGGCACTCTTATGGCTACACCTTC
size: .; V: TRBV5-4; J: TRBJ2-3; D: TRBD2; CDR3: CASSRTSGGTDTQYF; DNA: TGTGCCAGTAGCCGGACTAGCGGCGGCACAGATACGCAGTATTTT
size: .; V: TRBV28; J: TRBJ2-4; D: .; CDR3: CASSLPGLDIQYF; DNA: TGTGCCAGCAGTTTACCGGGATTGGACATTCAGTACTTC
size: few; V: TRBV30; J: TRBJ1-2; D: TRBD1; CDR3: CAWSVSTGPNYGYTF; DNA: TGTGCCTGGAGTGTCTCGACAGGGCCGAACTATGGCTACACCTTC
size: .; V: TRBV11-3; J: TRBJ2-1; D: .; CDR3: CASSPDTNEQFF; DNA: TGTGCCAGCAGCCCCGACACCAATGAGCAGTTCTTC
size: .; V: TRBV5-4; J: TRBJ2-3; D: TRBD2; CDR3: CASSLESTGRDTQYF; DNA: TGTGCCAGCAGCTTGGAGAGTACCGGGAGGGATACGCAGTATTTT
size: .; V: TRBV9; J: TRBJ2-1; D: .; CDR3: CASSAQGYNEQFF; DNA: TGTGCCAGCAGCGCACAGGGCTACAATGAGCAGTTCTTC
size: .; V: TRBV5-1; J: TRBJ2-2; D: TRBD1; CDR3: CASSLPPGQGLHTGELFF; DNA: TGCGCCAGCAGCTTACCCCCGGGACAGGGGCTCCACACCGGGGAGCTGTTTTTT
size: .; V: TRBV7-2; J: TRBJ1-3; D: .; CDR3: CASSLEGYSSGNTIYF; DNA: TGTGCCAGCAGCTTAGAAGGATACAGCTCTGGAAACACCATATATTTT
size: .; V: TRBV9; J: TRBJ2-5; D: .; CDR3: CASSVTGRQETQYF; DNA: TGTGCCAGCAGCGTAACAGGACGGCAAGAGACCCAGTACTTC
size: .; V: TRBV9; J: TRBJ2-5; D: .; CDR3: CASSVGVKETQYF; DNA: TGTGCCAGCAGCGTAGGAGTTAAAGAGACCCAGTACTTC
size: .; V: TRBV11-3; J: TRBJ2-6; D: TRBD1; CDR3: CASSPSDRGVSGANVLTF; DNA: TGTGCCAGCAGCCCATCGGACAGGGGGGTTTCTGGGGCCAACGTCCTGACTTTC
size: .; V: TRBV14; J: TRBJ1-2; D: .; CDR3: CASSQAGNYGYTF; DNA: TGTGCCAGCAGCCAAGCAGGGAACTATGGCTACACCTTC
size: .; V: TRBV5-5; J: TRBJ2-7; D: TRBD1; CDR3: CASSSTGPPRDEQYF; DNA: TGTGCCAGCAGCTCGACAGGGCCGCCCAGGGACGAGCAGTACTTC
size: .; V: TRBV27; J: TRBJ2-4; D: .; CDR3: CASSFRGAANIQYF; DNA: TGTGCCAGCAGTTTCCGGGGGGCGGCTAACATTCAGTACTTC
size: .; V: TRBV5-5; J: TRBJ1-5; D: TRBD1; CDR3: CASSLGRGQQPQHF; DNA: TGTGCCAGCAGCTTGGGCAGGGGGCAACAGCCCCAGCATTTT
size: .; V: TRBV7-2; J: TRBJ2-3; D: .; CDR3: CASSFGRRTSTDTQYF; DNA: TGTGCCAGCAGCTTTGGGAGGAGGACTAGCACAGATACGCAGTATTTT
size: .; V: TRBV21-1; J: TRBJ2-3; D: .; CDR3: CASDCPGIADTQYF; DNA: TGTGCCAGCGACTGCCCAGGGATCGCAGATACGCAGTATTTT
size: .; V: TRBV2; J: TRBJ2-1; D: TRBD2; CDR3: CASSESSGTKTFF; DNA: TGTGCCAGCAGTGAAAGTTCCGGGACTAAGACGTTCTTC
size: .; V: TRBV10-3; J: TRBJ1-1; D: .; CDR3: CAISFGGNTEAFF; DNA: TGTGCCATCAGTTTCGGGGGGAACACTGAAGCTTTCTTT
size: .; V: TRBV2; J: TRBJ2-3; D: TRBD2; CDR3: CASKAGLATDTQYF; DNA: TGTGCCAGCAAAGCGGGGCTAGCCACAGATACGCAGTATTTT
size: .; V: TRBV2; J: TRBJ1-2; D: TRBD1; CDR3: CASRAGTGILYGYTF; DNA: TGTGCCAGCAGGGCCGGGACAGGGATTCTCTATGGCTACACCTTC
size: .; V: TRBV9; J: TRBJ2-2; D: TRBD1; CDR3: CASSPDRGLAGELFF; DNA: TGTGCCAGCAGCCCTGACAGGGGTTTAGCCGGGGAGCTGTTTTTT
size: once; V: TRBV7-2; J: TRBJ2-7; D: TRBD2; CDR3: CASSPRTSPYEQYF; DNA: TGTGCCAGCAGCCCTCGGACTAGCCCATACGAGCAGTACTTC
size: .; V: TRBV2; J: TRBJ1-2; D: .; CDR3: CASSGGRNYGYTF; DNA: TGTGCCAGCAGTGGAGGCAGAAACTATGGCTACACCTTC
size: .; V: TRBV9; J: TRBJ1-1; D: .; CDR3: CASSVRQATEAFF; DNA: TGTGCCAGCAGCGTTAGACAGGCCACTGAAGCTTTCTTT
size: .; V: TRBV19; J: TRBJ1-2; D: TRBD1; CDR3: CASTRDRAGGYTF; DNA: TGTGCCAGTACCCGGGACAGGGCGGGCGGCTACACCTTC
size: .; V: TRBV6-6; J: TRBJ2-7; D: TRBD1; CDR3: CASRRTGSSYEQYF; DNA: TGTGCCAGCAGGCGGACAGGGAGCTCCTACGAGCAGTACTTC
size: .; V: TRBV7-9; J: TRBJ1-2; D: TRBD1; CDR3: CASSLDRDRLNYGYTF; DNA: TGTGCCAGCAGCTTAGACCGGGACAGACTTAACTATGGCTACACCTTC
size: once; V: TRBV28; J: TRBJ2-7; D: TRBD1; CDR3: CASSFRDRLLEQYF; DNA: TGTGCCAGCAGTTTCCGGGACAGGTTGCTCGAGCAGTACTTC
size: .; V: TRBV5-1; J: TRBJ2-7; D: .; CDR3: CASSFGGTQSYEQYF; DNA: TGCGCCAGCAGCTTCGGCGGTACCCAATCCTACGAGCAGTACTTC
size: .; V: TRBV29-1; J: TRBJ1-2; D: .; CDR3: CSVERRDGYTF; DNA: TGCAGCGTTGAAAGGCGGGATGGCTACACCTTC
size: .; V: TRBV18; J: TRBJ1-3; D: .; CDR3: CASSVGESSGNTIYF; DNA: TGTGCCAGCTCAGTTGGGGAGAGCTCTGGAAACACCATATATTTT
size: .; V: TRBV5-1; J: TRBJ2-6; D: .; CDR3: CASSPAGDMISGANVLTF; DNA: TGCGCCAGCAGCCCGGCGGGGGACATGATCTCTGGGGCCAACGTCCTGACTTTC
size: .; V: TRBV6-6; J: TRBJ1-1; D: TRBD1; CDR3: CASSYPGTATEAFF; DNA: TGTGCCAGCAGTTACCCTGGGACAGCCACTGAAGCTTTCTTT
size: .; V: TRBV10-1; J: TRBJ2-5; D: TRBD2; CDR3: CASSESLAGEETQYF; DNA: TGCGCCAGCAGTGAGTCACTAGCGGGGGAGGAGACCCAGTACTTC
size: .; V: TRBV29-1; J: TRBJ2-1; D: TRBD1; CDR3: CSVGTVYNEQFF; DNA: TGCAGCGTGGGGACAGTTTACAATGAGCAGTTCTTC
size: .; V: TRBV2; J: TRBJ2-7; D: .; CDR3: CARRTGKGANHEQYF; DNA: TGTGCCAGAAGAACAGGGAAGGGCGCGAACCACGAGCAGTACTTC
size: .; V: TRBV5-5; J: TRBJ2-6; D: TRBD1; CDR3: CASSQDRGSLSGANVLTF; DNA: TGTGCCAGCAGCCAGGACAGGGGCTCTCTGTCTGGGGCCAACGTCCTGACTTTC
size: .; V: TRBV7-8; J: TRBJ1-1; D: .; CDR3: CASSLVRDTEAFF; DNA: TGTGCCAGCAGCTTAGTTCGGGACACTGAAGCTTTCTTT
size: .; V: TRBV2; J: TRBJ1-1; D: .; CDR3: CASRNDRMNTEAFF; DNA: TGTGCCAGCAGGAATGACAGAATGAACACTGAAGCTTTCTTT
size: .; V: TRBV2; J: TRBJ2-7; D: .; CDR3: CASSEISSRTYEQYF; DNA: TGTGCCAGCAGTGAAATAAGTAGCAGAACCTACGAGCAGTACTTC
size: .; V: TRBV11-2; J: TRBJ2-3; D: .; CDR3: CASSLSRSGGPSTDTQYF; DNA: TGTGCCAGCAGCTTAAGTCGAAGTGGCGGCCCCAGCACAGATACGCAGTATTTT
size: .; V: TRBV7-8; J: TRBJ2-1; D: TRBD1; CDR3: CASSLLRTGRDEQFF; DNA: TGTGCCAGCAGCTTACTCAGGACAGGGCGGGATGAGCAGTTCTTC
size: .; V: TRBV6-5; J: TRBJ1-1; D: .; CDR3: CASTPGPGLQPFF; DNA: TGTGCCAGCACGCCAGGACCGGGACTTCAACCTTTCTTT